Detailed here is one T cell receptor beta chain. This sample was taken from a study of blood T cell repertoires in COVID-19. Study overall: Acute and convalescent COVID-19 samples came from the United States, Italy and Spain.

Germline CDR1 and CDR2: GTSNPN and SVGIG (reference sequence). Trimming removed 5 bases from V and 2 bases from J, with 15 bases in between. The CDR3 has 15 amino acids. Data came from immunoSEQ multiplex PCR; TCRdb stores just in-frame clones and leaves some out. The sample contains approximately 140,000 clones, 84% of which appear only once. Sequences were obtained from peripheral blood. This chain joins TRBV30 and TRBJ1-4, with D unclear. This receptor was identified in a man aged 25 to 45 with COVID-19, enrolled during active disease. The CDR3 nucleotides read TGTGCCTGGTTCCCCCCGGGGAGGACTAATGAAAAACTGTTTTTT. Protein sequence: CAWFPPGRTNEKLFF.